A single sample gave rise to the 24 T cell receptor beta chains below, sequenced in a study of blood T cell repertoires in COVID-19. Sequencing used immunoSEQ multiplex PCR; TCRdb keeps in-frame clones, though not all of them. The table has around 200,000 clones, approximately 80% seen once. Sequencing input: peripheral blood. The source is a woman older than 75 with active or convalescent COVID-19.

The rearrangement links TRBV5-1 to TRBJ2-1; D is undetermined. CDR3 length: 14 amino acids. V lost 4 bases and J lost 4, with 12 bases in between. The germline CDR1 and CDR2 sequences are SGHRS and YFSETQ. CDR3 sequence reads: CASSPLGSYNEQFF. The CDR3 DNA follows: TGCGCCAGCAGCCCCCTCGGGTCATACAATGAGCAGTTCTTC.

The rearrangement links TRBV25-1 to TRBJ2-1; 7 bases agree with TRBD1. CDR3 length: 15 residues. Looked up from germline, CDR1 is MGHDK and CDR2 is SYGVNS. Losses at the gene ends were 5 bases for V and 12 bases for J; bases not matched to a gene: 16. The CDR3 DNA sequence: TGTGCCAGCAGTCCGAACAGGGGAATGACGTCGGGGCAGTTCTTC. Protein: CASSPNRGMTSGQFF.

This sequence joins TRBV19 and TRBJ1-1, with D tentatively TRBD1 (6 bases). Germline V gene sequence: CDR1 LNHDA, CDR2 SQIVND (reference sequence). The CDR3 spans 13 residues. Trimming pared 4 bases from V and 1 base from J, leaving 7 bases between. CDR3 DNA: TGTGCCAGTAGTACACAGGGGAACACTGAAGCTTTCTTT. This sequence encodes CASSTQGNTEAFF.

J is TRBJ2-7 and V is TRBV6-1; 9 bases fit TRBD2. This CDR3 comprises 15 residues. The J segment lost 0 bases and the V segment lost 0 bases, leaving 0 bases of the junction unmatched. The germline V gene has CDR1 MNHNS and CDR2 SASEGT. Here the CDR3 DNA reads TGTGCCAGCAGTGAAGCTAGCGGGAGCTCCTACGAGCAGTACTTC. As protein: CASSEASGSSYEQYF.

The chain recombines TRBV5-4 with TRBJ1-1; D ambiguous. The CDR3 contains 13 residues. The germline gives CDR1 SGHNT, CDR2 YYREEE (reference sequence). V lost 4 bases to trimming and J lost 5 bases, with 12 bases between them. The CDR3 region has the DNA TGTGCCAGCAGCGAGGGATTGGCGACTGAAGCTTTCTTT. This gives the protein CASSEGLATEAFF. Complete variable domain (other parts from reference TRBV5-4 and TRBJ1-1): ETGVTQSPTHLIKTRGQQVTLRCSSQSGHNTVSWYQQALGQGPQFIFQYYREEENGRGNFPPRFSGLQFPNYSSELNVNALELDDSALYLCASSEGLATEAFFGQGTRLTVV.

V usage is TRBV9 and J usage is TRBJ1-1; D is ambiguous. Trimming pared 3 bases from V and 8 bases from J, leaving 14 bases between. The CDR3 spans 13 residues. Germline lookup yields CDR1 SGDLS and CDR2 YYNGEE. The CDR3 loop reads CASSERGHGEAFF. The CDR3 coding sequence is TGTGCCAGCAGCGAGCGGGGTCACGGAGAAGCTTTCTTT.

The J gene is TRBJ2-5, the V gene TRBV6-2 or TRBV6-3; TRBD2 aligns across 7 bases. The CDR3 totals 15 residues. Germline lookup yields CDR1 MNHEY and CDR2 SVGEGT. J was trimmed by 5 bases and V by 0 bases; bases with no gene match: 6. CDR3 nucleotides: TGTGCCAGCAGTTACTCCGCTCAACTAGCGGAGACCCAGTACTTC. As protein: CASSYSAQLAETQYF.

In DNA form, the CDR3 reads TGTGCCAGCAGCTTAGCTATTAGCGGGCCTGACAATGAGCAGTTCTTC. It specifies CASSLAISGPDNEQFF. This chain links TRBV11-2 with TRBJ2-1; 7 bases fit TRBD2. Germline values: CDR1 SGHAT, CDR2 FQNNGV. The CDR3 has 16 amino acids. V was clipped by 1 base and J by 5 bases; unmatched bases: 8.

The CDR3 sequence is CASSLLSQGDYGYTF. The CDR3, as DNA: TGTGCCAGCAGTTTATTAAGTCAGGGTGACTATGGCTACACCTTC. The chain carries TRBV28 and TRBJ1-2, with a tentative D call TRBD1 (5 bases). This CDR3 has 15 residues. Germline CDR1 MDHEN, CDR2 SYDVKM. V dropped 1 base and J dropped 3 bases, with 12 bases sitting between them.

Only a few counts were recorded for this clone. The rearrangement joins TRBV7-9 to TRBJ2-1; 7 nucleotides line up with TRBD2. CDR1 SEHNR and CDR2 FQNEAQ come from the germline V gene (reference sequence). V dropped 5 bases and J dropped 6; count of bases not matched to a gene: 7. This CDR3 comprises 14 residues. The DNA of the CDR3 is TGTGCCAGCAGCCCCAGCGGGAACCGCAATGAGCAGTTCTTC. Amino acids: CASSPSGNRNEQFF.

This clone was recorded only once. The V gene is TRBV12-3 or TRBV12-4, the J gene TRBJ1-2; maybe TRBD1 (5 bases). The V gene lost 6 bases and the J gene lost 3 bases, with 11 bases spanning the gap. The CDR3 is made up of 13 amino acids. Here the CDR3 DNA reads TGTGCCAGCAGCACCAGGGACTACTATGGCTACACCTTC. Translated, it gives CASSTRDYYGYTF.

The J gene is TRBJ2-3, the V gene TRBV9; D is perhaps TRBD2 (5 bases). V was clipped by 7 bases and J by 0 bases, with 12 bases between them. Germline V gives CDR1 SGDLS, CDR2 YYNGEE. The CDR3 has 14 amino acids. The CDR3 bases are TGTGCCAGCTCACCGGACTGGAGCACAGATACGCAGTATTTT. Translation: CASSPDWSTDTQYF. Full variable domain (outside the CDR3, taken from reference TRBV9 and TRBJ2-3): DSGVTQTPKHLITATGQRVTLRCSPRSGDLSVYWYQQSLDQGLQFLIQYYNGEERAKGNILERFSAQQFPDLHSELNLSSLELGDSALYFCASSPDWSTDTQYFGPGTRLTVL.

The CDR3 reads CASSLLGGTEAFF. The DNA for the CDR3 is TGTGCCAGCAGCTTATTAGGCGGGACTGAAGCTTTCTTT. The gene calls are TRBV11-2 and TRBJ1-1; no firm D call. The V end lost 2 bases, the J end lost 5 bases, and 9 bases lay between the germline ends. From germline, CDR1 is SGHAT and CDR2 FQNNGV. The length of the CDR3 is 13 residues.

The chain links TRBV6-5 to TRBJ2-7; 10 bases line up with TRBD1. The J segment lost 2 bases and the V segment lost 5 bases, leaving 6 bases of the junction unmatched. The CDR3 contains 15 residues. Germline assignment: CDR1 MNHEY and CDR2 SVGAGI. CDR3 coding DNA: TGTGCCAGCAGTAAGAAAGGGACAGGGGCCTACGAGCAGTACTTC. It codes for CASSKKGTGAYEQYF.

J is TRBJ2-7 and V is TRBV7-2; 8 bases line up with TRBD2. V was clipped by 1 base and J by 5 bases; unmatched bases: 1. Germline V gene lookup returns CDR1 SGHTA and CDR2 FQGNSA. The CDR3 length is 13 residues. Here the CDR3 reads CASSLGGRHEQYF. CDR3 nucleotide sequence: TGTGCCAGCAGCTTAGGCGGGAGGCACGAGCAGTACTTC.

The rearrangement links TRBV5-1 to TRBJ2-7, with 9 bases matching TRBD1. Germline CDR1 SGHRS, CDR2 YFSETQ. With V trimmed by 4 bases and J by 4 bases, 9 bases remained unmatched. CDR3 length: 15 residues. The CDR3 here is CASSTSGTGRYEQYF. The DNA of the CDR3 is TGCGCCAGCAGCACCTCGGGGACAGGGAGGTACGAGCAGTACTTC.

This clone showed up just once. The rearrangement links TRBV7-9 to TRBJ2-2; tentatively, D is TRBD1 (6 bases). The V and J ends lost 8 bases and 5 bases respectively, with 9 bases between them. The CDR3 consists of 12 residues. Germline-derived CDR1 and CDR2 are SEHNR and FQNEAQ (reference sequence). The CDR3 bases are TGTGCCAGCCCGCAGGGGACCGGGGAGCTGTTTTTT. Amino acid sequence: CASPQGTGELFF.

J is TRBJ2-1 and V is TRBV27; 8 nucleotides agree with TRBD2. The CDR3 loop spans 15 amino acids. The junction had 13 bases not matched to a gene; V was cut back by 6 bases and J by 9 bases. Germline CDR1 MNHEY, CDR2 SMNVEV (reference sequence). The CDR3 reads CASSRGGTSIPEQFF. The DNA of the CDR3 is TGTGCCAGCAGCCGGGGGGGGACCAGTATACCTGAGCAGTTCTTC.

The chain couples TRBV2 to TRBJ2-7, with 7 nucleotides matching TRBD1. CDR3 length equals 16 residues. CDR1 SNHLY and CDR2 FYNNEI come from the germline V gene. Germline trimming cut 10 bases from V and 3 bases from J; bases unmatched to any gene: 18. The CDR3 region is CATRKTRGLAHYEQYF. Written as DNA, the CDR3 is TGTGCCACCAGAAAGACAAGGGGGCTAGCCCACTACGAGCAGTACTTC.

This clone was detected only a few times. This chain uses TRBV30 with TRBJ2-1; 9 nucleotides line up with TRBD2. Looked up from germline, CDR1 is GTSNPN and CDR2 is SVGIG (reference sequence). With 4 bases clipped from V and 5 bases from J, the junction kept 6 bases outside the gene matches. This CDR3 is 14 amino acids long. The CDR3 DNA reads TGTGCCTGGACCGTAGCGGGGGTGAACAATGAGCAGTTCTTC. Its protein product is CAWTVAGVNNEQFF.

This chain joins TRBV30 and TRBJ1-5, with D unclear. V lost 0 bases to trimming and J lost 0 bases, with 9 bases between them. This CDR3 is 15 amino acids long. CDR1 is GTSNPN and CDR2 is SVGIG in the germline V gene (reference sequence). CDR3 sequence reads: CAWSVGSASNQPQHF. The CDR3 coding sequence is TGTGCCTGGAGTGTGGGCAGTGCTAGCAATCAGCCCCAGCATTTT.

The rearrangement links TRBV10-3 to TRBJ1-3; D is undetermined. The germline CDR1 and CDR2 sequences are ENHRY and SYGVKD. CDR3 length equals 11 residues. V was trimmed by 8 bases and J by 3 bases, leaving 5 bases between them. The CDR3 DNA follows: TGTGCCATCGCGGGTGGAAACACCATATATTTT. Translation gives CAIAGGNTIYF.

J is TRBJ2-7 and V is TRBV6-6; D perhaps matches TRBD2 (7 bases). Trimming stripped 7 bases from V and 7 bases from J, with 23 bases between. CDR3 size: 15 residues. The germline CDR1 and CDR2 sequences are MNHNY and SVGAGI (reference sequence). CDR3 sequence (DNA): TGTGCCAGCACCAACCCCCTAGGGGGGGGCCGTGAGCAGTACTTC. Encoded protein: CASTNPLGGGREQYF.

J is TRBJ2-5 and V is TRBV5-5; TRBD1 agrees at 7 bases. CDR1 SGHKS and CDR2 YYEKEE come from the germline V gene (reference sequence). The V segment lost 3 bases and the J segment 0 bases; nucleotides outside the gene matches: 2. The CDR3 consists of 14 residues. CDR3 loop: CASSSGGNQETQYF. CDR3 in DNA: TGTGCCAGCAGCTCAGGGGGTAACCAAGAGACCCAGTACTTC. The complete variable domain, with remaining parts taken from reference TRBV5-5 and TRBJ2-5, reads DAGVTQSPTHLIKTRGQQVTLRCSPISGHKSVSWYQQVLGQGPQFIFQYYEKEERGRGNFPDRFSARQFPNYSSELNVNALLLGDSALYLCASSSGGNQETQYFGPGTRLLVL.